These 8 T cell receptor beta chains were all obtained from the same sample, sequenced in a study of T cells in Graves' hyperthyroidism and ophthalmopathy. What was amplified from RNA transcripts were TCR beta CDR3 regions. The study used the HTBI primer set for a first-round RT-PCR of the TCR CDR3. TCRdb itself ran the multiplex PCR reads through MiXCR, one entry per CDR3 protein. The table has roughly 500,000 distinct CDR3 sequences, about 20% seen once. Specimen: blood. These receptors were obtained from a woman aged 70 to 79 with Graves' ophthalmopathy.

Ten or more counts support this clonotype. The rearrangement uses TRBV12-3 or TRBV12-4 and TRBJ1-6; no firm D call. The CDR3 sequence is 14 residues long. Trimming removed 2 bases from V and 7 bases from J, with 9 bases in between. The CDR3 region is CASSLSAGNSPLHF. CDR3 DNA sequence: TGTGCCAGCAGTTTATCCGCGGGGAATTCACCCCTCCACTTT.

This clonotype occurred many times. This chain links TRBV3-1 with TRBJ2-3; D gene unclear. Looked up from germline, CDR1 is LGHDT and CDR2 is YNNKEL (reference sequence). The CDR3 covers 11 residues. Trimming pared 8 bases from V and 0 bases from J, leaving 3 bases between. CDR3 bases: TGTGCCAGCGCCAGCACAGATACGCAGTATTTT. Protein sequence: CASASTDTQYF.

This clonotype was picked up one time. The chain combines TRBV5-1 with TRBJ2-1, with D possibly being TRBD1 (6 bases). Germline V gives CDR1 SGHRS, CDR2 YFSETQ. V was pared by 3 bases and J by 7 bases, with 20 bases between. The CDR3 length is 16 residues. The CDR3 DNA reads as TGCGCCAGCAGCTCGACGACAGGTACGATTTCGAATGAGCAGTTCTTC. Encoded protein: CASSSTTGTISNEQFF.

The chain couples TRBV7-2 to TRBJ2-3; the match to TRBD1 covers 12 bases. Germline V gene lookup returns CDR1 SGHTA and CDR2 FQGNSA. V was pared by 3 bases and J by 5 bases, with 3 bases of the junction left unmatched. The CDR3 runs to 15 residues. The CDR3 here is CTSSFGTGGVDTQYF. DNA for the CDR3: TGTACCAGCAGCTTTGGGACAGGGGGCGTAGATACGCAGTATTTT. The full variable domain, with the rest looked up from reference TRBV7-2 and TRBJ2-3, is GAGVSQSPSNKVTEKGKDVELRCDPISGHTALYWYRQSLGQGLEFLIYFQGNSAPDKSGLPSDRFSAERTGGSVSTLTIQRTQQEDSAVYLCTSSFGTGGVDTQYFGPGTRLTVL.

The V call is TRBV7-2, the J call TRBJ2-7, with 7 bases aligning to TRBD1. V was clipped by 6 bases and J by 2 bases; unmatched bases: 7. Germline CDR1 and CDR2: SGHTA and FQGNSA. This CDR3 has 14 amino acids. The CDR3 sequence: CASSPGQWTYEQYF. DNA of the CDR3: TGTGCCAGCAGTCCGGGACAGTGGACCTACGAGCAGTACTTC.

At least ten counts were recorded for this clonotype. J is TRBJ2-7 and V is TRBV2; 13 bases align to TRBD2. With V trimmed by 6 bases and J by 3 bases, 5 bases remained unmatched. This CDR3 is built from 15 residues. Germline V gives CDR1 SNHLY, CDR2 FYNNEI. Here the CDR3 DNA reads TGTGCCAGCAGGCCTAGACTAGCGGGAGGCTACGAGCAGTACTTC. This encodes CASRPRLAGGYEQYF.

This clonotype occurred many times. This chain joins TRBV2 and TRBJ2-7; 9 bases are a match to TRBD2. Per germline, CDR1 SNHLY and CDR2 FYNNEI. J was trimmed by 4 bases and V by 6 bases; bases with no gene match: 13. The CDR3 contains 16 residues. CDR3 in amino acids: CASSRTWASGKYEQYF. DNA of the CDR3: TGTGCCAGCAGCCGAACCTGGGCTAGCGGGAAATACGAGCAGTACTTC.

The CDR3 loop reads CSGEKAEAFF. As DNA, the CDR3 is TGCAGTGGAGAGAAGGCTGAAGCTTTCTTT. The V call is TRBV20-1, the J call TRBJ1-1, with D unresolved. The germline V and J ends were trimmed by 7 bases and 6 bases, with 9 bases remaining between them. The CDR3 is made up of 10 amino acids. CDR1 and CDR2 from the germline V gene are DFQATT and SNEGSKA (reference sequence).